Listed here are 14 T cell receptor beta chains from one sample, sequenced in a study of blood T cell repertoires in COVID-19. The protocol was immunoSEQ multiplex PCR, while the TCRdb copy is restricted to in-frame clones and leaves out a portion. The sample has 150,000 to 200,000 clones, 70% to 85% seen once. Material: PBMCs or T cells enriched from blood (not recorded which). The receptors were sampled from a man aged 50 to 59 who had recovered from COVID-19.

This rearrangement joins TRBV6-5 to TRBJ2-1; D remains ambiguous. The CDR3 is 14 residues long. V lost 5 bases to trimming and J lost 9 bases, with 17 bases between them. From germline, CDR1 is MNHEY and CDR2 SVGAGI. The CDR3 sequence: CASSLRQAIGEQFF. CDR3 bases: TGTGCCAGCAGTCTCCGCCAGGCGATTGGTGAGCAGTTCTTC.

The V gene is TRBV21-1, the J gene TRBJ1-4; TRBD1 reflects the table's D call only, with no check against the DNA. TRBV21-1 is a pseudogene. The CDR3 totals 15 residues. This chain's CDR3 is CASGPPREQGEKLFF. DNA for the CDR3: TGTGCCAGCGGCCCCCCCAGGGAACAGGGCGAAAAACTGTTTTTT.

This chain links TRBV28 with TRBJ2-1; 7 nucleotides match TRBD2. There are 14 residues in the CDR3. Per the germline V gene, CDR1 is MDHEN and CDR2 is SYDVKM. The V and J ends lost 9 bases and 0 bases, in that order; junction bases with no gene match: 5. The CDR3 DNA follows: TGTGCCAGTTGTCGGGGGGACTCCTACAATGAGCAGTTCTTC. Its translation: CASCRGDSYNEQFF.

Only one count was recorded for this clone. The rearrangement uses TRBV9 and TRBJ1-3, with TRBD1 matching over 8 bases. V trimming: 0 bases; J trimming: 0 bases; junction bases outside the gene matches: 5. Germline CDR1 reads SGDLS; CDR2 reads YYNGEE. The CDR3 is 17 residues long. The CDR3 here is CASSVGDRPYSGNTIYF. DNA of the CDR3: TGTGCCAGCAGCGTAGGGGACAGGCCCTACTCTGGAAACACCATATATTTT.

V is TRBV10-2 and J is TRBJ2-7, with 10 bases aligning to TRBD1. Trimming took 1 base from V and 5 from J; bases not matched to a gene: 8. Germline CDR1 and CDR2: WSHSY and SAAADI. The CDR3 runs to 16 residues. The DNA of the CDR3 is TGCGCCAGCAGTGAGTGGATAAGGGACAGGGGCAACGAGCAGTACTTC. Translated: CASSEWIRDRGNEQYF.

J is TRBJ1-1 and V is TRBV6-2 or TRBV6-3; D not resolved. Germline CDR1 MNHEY, CDR2 SVGEGT. This CDR3 is built from 14 residues. V lost 4 bases to trimming and J lost 6 bases, with 15 bases between them. The CDR3 DNA follows: TGTGCCAGCAGTTCGGGTTATGTGGCCGCTGAAGCTTTCTTT. It specifies CASSSGYVAAEAFF.

The J gene is TRBJ2-5, the V gene TRBV7-2; D gene ambiguous. With 1 base removed from V and 4 bases from J, the gap between germline ends came to 4 bases. The CDR3 sequence is 12 residues long. Germline V lookup: CDR1 SGHTA, CDR2 FQGNSA. The CDR3 region is CASSLDRETQYF. The CDR3 region has the DNA TGTGCCAGCAGCTTAGATCGAGAGACCCAGTACTTC. Full variable domain (remainder filled in from reference TRBV7-2 and TRBJ2-5): GAGVSQSPSNKVTEKGKDVELRCDPISGHTALYWYRQSLGQGLEFLIYFQGNSAPDKSGLPSDRFSAERTGGSVSTLTIQRTQQEDSAVYLCASSLDRETQYFGPGTRLLVL.

The rearrangement uses TRBV18 and TRBJ1-2; D is unclear. The CDR3 loop spans 14 amino acids. Trimming took off 3 bases at V and 7 bases at J, with 15 bases between the two ends. CDR1 KGHSH and CDR2 LQKENI come from the germline V gene. The CDR3 region is CASSPEVVPTGYTF. In DNA, the CDR3 is TGTGCCAGCTCACCGGAGGTCGTGCCTACTGGCTACACCTTC.

This chain links TRBV6-5 with TRBJ2-3; a weak D match, TRBD1 (6 bases). V lost 4 bases, J lost 6 bases, and 11 bases lay in between. The CDR3 contains 13 residues. Per the germline V gene, CDR1 is MNHEY and CDR2 is SVGAGI. CDR3 sequence reads: CASSSGVGDTQYF. The CDR3 DNA follows: TGTGCCAGCAGTTCAGGGGTAGGGGATACGCAGTATTTT.

The chain has TRBV2 and TRBJ1-2; 8 nucleotides line up with TRBD1. This CDR3 region has 15 residues. The V gene end was trimmed by 6 bases and the J gene end by 4 bases; junction bases not matched to a gene: 10. Germline assignment: CDR1 SNHLY and CDR2 FYNNEI. In DNA form, the CDR3 reads TGTGCCAGCAGCTTCTTACAGGGGGTTGGCTATGGCTACACCTTC. Translating it yields CASSFLQGVGYGYTF. Supplemented by reference TRBV2 and TRBJ1-2, the full variable domain reads EPEVTQTPSHQVTQMGQEVILRCVPISNHLYFYWYRQILGQKVEFLVSFYNNEISEKSEIFDDQFSVERPDGSNFTLKIRSTKLEDSAMYFCASSFLQGVGYGYTFGSGTRLTVV.

This clone came up a few times. This sequence joins TRBV7-2 and TRBJ2-3; 7 nucleotides line up with TRBD1. Germline lookup yields CDR1 SGHTA and CDR2 FQGNSA. This CDR3 contains 16 residues. The ends lost 3 bases at V and 3 bases at J; junction bases unmatched: 9. The CDR3: CASSFTGVPGTDTQYF. CDR3 coding DNA: TGTGCCAGCAGCTTTACAGGGGTACCGGGGACAGATACGCAGTATTTT.

The CDR3 reads CASSTNPSGGGKVETQYF. The CDR3 DNA sequence: TGTGCCAGCAGCACCAATCCTAGCGGGGGGGGTAAAGTGGAGACCCAGTACTTC. The chain links TRBV5-4 to TRBJ2-5; 12 bases line up with TRBD2. Germline trimming cut 4 bases from V and 5 bases from J; bases unmatched to any gene: 15. The CDR3 contains 18 residues. In germline, CDR1 is SGHNT, CDR2 YYREEE (reference sequence).

A remark on this clone: The same CDR3 is also encoded by other DNA sequences in this sample. This rearrangement joins TRBV6-5 to TRBJ1-2, with 7 bases aligning to TRBD1. V dropped 5 bases and J dropped 7; count of bases not matched to a gene: 4. In germline, CDR1 is MNHEY, CDR2 SVGAGI. The length of the CDR3 is 12 residues. The CDR3 loop reads CASSRGLGGYTF. CDR3 nucleotide sequence: TGTGCCAGCAGTAGGGGGCTCGGTGGCTACACCTTC.

The V call is TRBV4-2, the J call TRBJ2-2; unclear D gene. The CDR3 is made up of 15 amino acids. The ends were cut back, 1 base at V and 6 bases at J, with 12 bases in the middle. In germline, CDR1 is LGHNA, CDR2 YNFKEQ. In nucleotides, the CDR3 is TGTGCCAGCAGCCAAGCCCTTCTAGGTTCCGGGGAGCTGTTTTTT. It is translated as CASSQALLGSGELFF.